Listed below are T cell receptor beta chains from one sample, sequenced in a study of PD-L1 blockade in urothelial cancer. TCRdb's copy holds only in-frame clones and misses some; the assay was immunoSEQ multiplex PCR. The sample has tens of thousands of clones; roughly 85% are singletons. This material consisted of PBMCs, taken around atezolizumab (anti-PD-L1) treatment. The receptors here all came from a woman aged 55 to 70 with urothelial cancer. Each CDR3 is given with its conserved first and last residue. A D gene is named only where the DNA matches it firmly. The size entry is marked missing in some rows and otherwise reads once, few, many or a size class.

j_call: TRBJ2-3; clone_size: few; d_call: NA; v_call: TRBV29-1; cdr3_nt: TGCAGCGTTGCGCCAGTTATTAGCACAGATACGCAGTATTTT; cdr3_aa: CSVAPVISTDTQYF
j_call: TRBJ1-4; clone_size: NA; d_call: TRBD1; v_call: TRBV28; cdr3_nt: TGTGCCAGCAGTTTATCTGGGGGGACAGTATTTAATGAAAAACTGTTTTTT; cdr3_aa: CASSLSGGTVFNEKLFF
j_call: TRBJ1-2; clone_size: NA; d_call: NA; v_call: TRBV9; cdr3_nt: TGTGCCAGCAGCGACCGGGACACATATAACTATGGCTACACCTTC; cdr3_aa: CASSDRDTYNYGYTF
j_call: TRBJ2-1; clone_size: NA; d_call: NA; v_call: TRBV6-5; cdr3_nt: TGTGCCAGCAGCAATGTCTACAATGAGCAGTTCTTC; cdr3_aa: CASSNVYNEQFF
j_call: TRBJ1-1; clone_size: NA; d_call: NA; v_call: TRBV7-8; cdr3_nt: TGTGCCAGCAGCTTAGGTCCCGTAACTGAAGCTTTCTTT; cdr3_aa: CASSLGPVTEAFF
j_call: TRBJ2-1; clone_size: once; d_call: NA; v_call: TRBV2; cdr3_nt: TGTGCCAGCAGTTGGCAGTTTGCCTCCTACAATGAGCAGTTCTTC; cdr3_aa: CASSWQFASYNEQFF
j_call: TRBJ1-2; clone_size: few; d_call: TRBD1; v_call: TRBV2; cdr3_nt: TGTGCCAGCACGGACAGGGGATCCAACTATGGCTACACCTTC; cdr3_aa: CASTDRGSNYGYTF
j_call: TRBJ1-2; clone_size: NA; d_call: NA; v_call: TRBV6-5; cdr3_nt: TGTGCCAGCAGTTATTTCCCAGATAATGGCTACACCTTC; cdr3_aa: CASSYFPDNGYTF
j_call: TRBJ1-4; clone_size: NA; d_call: TRBD1; v_call: TRBV15; cdr3_nt: TGTGCCACCAGCAGTCGACAGGGGGCGATAGGTGAAAAACTGTTTTTT; cdr3_aa: CATSSRQGAIGEKLFF
j_call: TRBJ2-5; clone_size: NA; d_call: NA; v_call: TRBV7-2; cdr3_nt: TGTGCCAGCAGCCGTAGAGGGCGAATACAAGAGACCCAGTACTTC; cdr3_aa: CASSRRGRIQETQYF
j_call: TRBJ2-7; clone_size: NA; d_call: NA; v_call: TRBV13; cdr3_nt: TGTGCCAGCAGCTTAGGGAGCTACGAGCAGTACTTC; cdr3_aa: CASSLGSYEQYF
j_call: TRBJ2-1; clone_size: NA; d_call: TRBD2; v_call: TRBV4-1; cdr3_nt: TGCGCCAGCAGCCAGAGCAGCGGGGGTTTGGCTGAGCAGTTCTTC; cdr3_aa: CASSQSSGGLAEQFF
j_call: TRBJ1-2; clone_size: NA; d_call: NA; v_call: TRBV5-1; cdr3_nt: TGCGCCAGCAGCTTGGTCACGGGAGACTACACCTTC; cdr3_aa: CASSLVTGDYTF
j_call: TRBJ1-1; clone_size: NA; d_call: TRBD1; v_call: TRBV19; cdr3_nt: TGTGCCAGTAGTATGGGACAGGGGGCAAACACTGAAGCTTTCTTT; cdr3_aa: CASSMGQGANTEAFF
j_call: TRBJ2-5; clone_size: NA; d_call: TRBD1; v_call: TRBV11-3; cdr3_nt: TGTGCCAGCAGCTCACAGGGGCAGGAGACCCAGTACTTC; cdr3_aa: CASSSQGQETQYF
j_call: TRBJ2-1; clone_size: NA; d_call: NA; v_call: TRBV6-5; cdr3_nt: TGTGCCAGCAGCTGGCGGAGATTCAATGAGCAGTTCTTC; cdr3_aa: CASSWRRFNEQFF
j_call: TRBJ2-3; clone_size: NA; d_call: NA; v_call: TRBV15; cdr3_nt: TGTGCCACCAGCGGCCCGGACAGAGGCACAGATACGCAGTATTTT; cdr3_aa: CATSGPDRGTDTQYF
j_call: TRBJ2-3; clone_size: once; d_call: TRBD1; v_call: TRBV27; cdr3_nt: TGTGCCAGCAGTACCCGACAGGGGACAGATACGCAGTATTTT; cdr3_aa: CASSTRQGTDTQYF
j_call: TRBJ2-3; clone_size: NA; d_call: NA; v_call: TRBV4-3; cdr3_nt: TGCGCCAGCAGCCAAAACAGCGACAGTGGAGATACGCAGTATTTT; cdr3_aa: CASSQNSDSGDTQYF
j_call: TRBJ1-1; clone_size: NA; d_call: NA; v_call: TRBV27; cdr3_nt: TGTGCCAGCACCCTGAAAAGGGGGACTGAAGCTTTCTTT; cdr3_aa: CASTLKRGTEAFF
j_call: TRBJ1-5; clone_size: NA; d_call: TRBD1; v_call: TRBV19; cdr3_nt: TGTGCCAGTAGTATGGACAGGGGTAGGGATCAGCCCCAGCATTTT; cdr3_aa: CASSMDRGRDQPQHF
j_call: TRBJ2-1; clone_size: NA; d_call: NA; v_call: TRBV4-1; cdr3_nt: TGCGCCAGCAGCCAAGTAGCCAGCGGCCTCTACAATGAGCAGTTCTTC; cdr3_aa: CASSQVASGLYNEQFF
j_call: TRBJ2-3; clone_size: NA; d_call: NA; v_call: TRBV28; cdr3_nt: TGTGCCAGCAGTTTGTCCAGGGTAACCCGAGAGGATACGCAGTATTTT; cdr3_aa: CASSLSRVTREDTQYF
j_call: TRBJ1-2; clone_size: few; d_call: NA; v_call: TRBV15; cdr3_nt: TGTGCCACCAGCGAAGACAGTCGGCGGTTCGGGGGCTACACCTTC; cdr3_aa: CATSEDSRRFGGYTF
j_call: TRBJ2-2; clone_size: once; d_call: NA; v_call: TRBV29-1; cdr3_nt: TGCAGCGTTAACAGGGAGCACACCGGGGAGCTGTTTTTT; cdr3_aa: CSVNREHTGELFF
j_call: TRBJ1-6; clone_size: NA; d_call: NA; v_call: TRBV7-3; cdr3_nt: TGTGCCAGCAGCTTAGAAGGCAGGGCAAGCAGTTCACCCCTCCACTTT; cdr3_aa: CASSLEGRASSSPLHF
j_call: TRBJ2-3; clone_size: NA; d_call: NA; v_call: TRBV18; cdr3_nt: TGTGCCAGCTCACCAAGGGCAGCGGCTGTCGGCCCTAGCACAGATACGCAGTATTTT; cdr3_aa: CASSPRAAAVGPSTDTQYF
j_call: TRBJ2-3; clone_size: NA; d_call: NA; v_call: TRBV18; cdr3_nt: TGTGCCAGCTCACCCTTTAGCGATACGCAGTATTTT; cdr3_aa: CASSPFSDTQYF
j_call: TRBJ1-3; clone_size: once; d_call: TRBD1; v_call: TRBV7-2; cdr3_nt: TGTGCCAGCAGCGTACAGGGGTCTGGAAACACCATATATTTT; cdr3_aa: CASSVQGSGNTIYF
j_call: TRBJ2-1; clone_size: NA; d_call: TRBD2; v_call: TRBV9; cdr3_nt: TGTGCCAGCAGCGTAGAGCAGGCTAGCGGGAGGAATGAGCAGTTCTTC; cdr3_aa: CASSVEQASGRNEQFF
j_call: TRBJ2-7; clone_size: NA; d_call: TRBD1; v_call: TRBV6-5; cdr3_nt: TGTGCCAGCAGATTACTCGGGACAGAATCCTACGAGCAGTACTTC; cdr3_aa: CASRLLGTESYEQYF
j_call: TRBJ2-2; clone_size: NA; d_call: NA; v_call: TRBV6-5; cdr3_nt: TGTGCCAGTTATTTAGGGGTCGGGGAGCTGTTTTTT; cdr3_aa: CASYLGVGELFF
j_call: TRBJ1-1; clone_size: NA; d_call: NA; v_call: TRBV7-2; cdr3_nt: TGTGCCAGCAGCTTGGCCGGGACTGAAGCTTTCTTT; cdr3_aa: CASSLAGTEAFF